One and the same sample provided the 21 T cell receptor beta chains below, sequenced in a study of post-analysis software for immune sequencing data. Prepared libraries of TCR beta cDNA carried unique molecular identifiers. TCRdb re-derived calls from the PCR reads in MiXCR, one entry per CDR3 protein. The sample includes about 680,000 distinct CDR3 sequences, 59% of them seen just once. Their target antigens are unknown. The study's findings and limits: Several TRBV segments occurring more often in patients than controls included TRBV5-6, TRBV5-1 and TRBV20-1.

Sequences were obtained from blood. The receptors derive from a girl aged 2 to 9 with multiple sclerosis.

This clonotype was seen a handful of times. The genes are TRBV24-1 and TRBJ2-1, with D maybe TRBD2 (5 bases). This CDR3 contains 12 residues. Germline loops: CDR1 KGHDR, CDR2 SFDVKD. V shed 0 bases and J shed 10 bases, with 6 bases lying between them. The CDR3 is CATSDLRREQFF. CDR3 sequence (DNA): TGTGCCACCAGTGATTTGCGGAGGGAGCAGTTCTTC.

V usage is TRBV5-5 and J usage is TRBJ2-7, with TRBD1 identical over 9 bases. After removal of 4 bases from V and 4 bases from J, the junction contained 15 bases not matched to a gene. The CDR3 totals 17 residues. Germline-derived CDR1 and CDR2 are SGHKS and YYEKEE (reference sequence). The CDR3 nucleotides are TGTGCCAGCAGCCCCGGACAGGGGAATTATTCGGGTTACGAGCAGTACTTC. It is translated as CASSPGQGNYSGYEQYF.

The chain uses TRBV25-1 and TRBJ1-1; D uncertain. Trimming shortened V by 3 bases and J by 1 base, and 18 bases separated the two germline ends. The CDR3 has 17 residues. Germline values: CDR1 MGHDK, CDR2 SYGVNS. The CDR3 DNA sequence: TGTGCCAGCAGTGATCCCGGAGCCCCCGACGGGAACACTGAAGCTTTCTTT. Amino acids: CASSDPGAPDGNTEAFF. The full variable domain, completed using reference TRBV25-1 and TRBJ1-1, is EADIYQTPRYLVIGTGKKITLECSQTMGHDKMYWYQQDPGMELHLIHYSYGVNSTEKGDLSSESTVSRIRTEHFPLTLESARPSHTSQYLCASSDPGAPDGNTEAFFGQGTRLTVV.

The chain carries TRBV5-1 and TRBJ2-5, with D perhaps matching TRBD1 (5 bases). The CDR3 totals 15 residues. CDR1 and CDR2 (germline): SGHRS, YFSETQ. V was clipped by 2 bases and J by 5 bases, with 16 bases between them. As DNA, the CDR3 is TGCGCCAGCAGCTTTCCAGACAGTCCCGTCGAGACCCAGTACTTC. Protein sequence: CASSFPDSPVETQYF.

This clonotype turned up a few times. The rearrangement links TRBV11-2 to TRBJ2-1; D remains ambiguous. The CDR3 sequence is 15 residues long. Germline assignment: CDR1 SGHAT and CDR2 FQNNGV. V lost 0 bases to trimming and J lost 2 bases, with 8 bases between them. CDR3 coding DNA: TGTGCCAGCAGCTTAGATTCTGGAGCCTACAATGAGCAGTTCTTC. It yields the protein CASSLDSGAYNEQFF.

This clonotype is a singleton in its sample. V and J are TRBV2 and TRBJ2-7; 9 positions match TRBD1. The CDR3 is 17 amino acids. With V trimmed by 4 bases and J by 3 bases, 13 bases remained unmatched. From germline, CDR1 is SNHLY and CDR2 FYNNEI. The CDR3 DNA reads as TGTGCCAGCAGTGCCGGGACAGGGTCCAGCGTAGGCTACGAGCAGTACTTC. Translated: CASSAGTGSSVGYEQYF.

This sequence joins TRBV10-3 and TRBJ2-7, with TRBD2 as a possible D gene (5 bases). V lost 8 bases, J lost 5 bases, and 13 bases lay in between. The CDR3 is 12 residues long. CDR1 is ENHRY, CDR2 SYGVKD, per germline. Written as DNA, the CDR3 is TGTGCCATCCGGCTAGCTGCGGACGAGCAGTACTTC. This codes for CAIRLAADEQYF.

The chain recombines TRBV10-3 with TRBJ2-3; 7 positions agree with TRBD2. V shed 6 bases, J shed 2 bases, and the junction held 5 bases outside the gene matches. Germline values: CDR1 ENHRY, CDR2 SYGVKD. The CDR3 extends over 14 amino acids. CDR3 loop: CAIRPAGSTDTQYF. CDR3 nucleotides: TGTGCCATCAGGCCAGCGGGATCCACAGATACGCAGTATTTT.

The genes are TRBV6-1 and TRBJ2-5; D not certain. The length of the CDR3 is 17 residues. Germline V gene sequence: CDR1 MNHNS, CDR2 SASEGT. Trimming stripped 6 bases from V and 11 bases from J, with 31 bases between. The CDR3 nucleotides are TGTGCCAGCAGAAGGTCCCCTAAGGGAAAAGTCTACAATGAGCAGTACTTC. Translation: CASRRSPKGKVYNEQYF.

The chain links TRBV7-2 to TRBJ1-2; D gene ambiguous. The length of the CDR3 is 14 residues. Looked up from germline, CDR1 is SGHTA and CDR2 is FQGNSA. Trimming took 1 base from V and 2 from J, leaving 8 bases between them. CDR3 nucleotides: TGTGCCAGCAGCTTAGATACGAACAACTATGGCTACACCTTC. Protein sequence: CASSLDTNNYGYTF.

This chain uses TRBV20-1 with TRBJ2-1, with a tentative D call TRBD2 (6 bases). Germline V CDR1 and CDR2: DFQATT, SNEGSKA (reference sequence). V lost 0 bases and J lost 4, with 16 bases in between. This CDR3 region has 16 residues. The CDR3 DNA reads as TGCAGTGCTAGAGATCAACTAGCTTCTCGTTACAATGAGCAGTTCTTC. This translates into CSARDQLASRYNEQFF.

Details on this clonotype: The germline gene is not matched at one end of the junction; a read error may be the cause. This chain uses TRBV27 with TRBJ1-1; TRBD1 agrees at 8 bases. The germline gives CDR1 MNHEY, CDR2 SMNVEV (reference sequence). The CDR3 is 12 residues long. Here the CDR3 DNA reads TGTGCCAGCAGCGCAGGGGGCACTGGAGCTTTCTTT. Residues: CASSAGGTGAFF.

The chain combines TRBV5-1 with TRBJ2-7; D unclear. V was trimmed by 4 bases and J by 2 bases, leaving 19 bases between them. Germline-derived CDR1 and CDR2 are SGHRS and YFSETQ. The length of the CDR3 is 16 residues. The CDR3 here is CASSGEWAGPAYEQYF. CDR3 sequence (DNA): TGCGCCAGCAGCGGGGAATGGGCAGGTCCAGCCTACGAGCAGTACTTC.

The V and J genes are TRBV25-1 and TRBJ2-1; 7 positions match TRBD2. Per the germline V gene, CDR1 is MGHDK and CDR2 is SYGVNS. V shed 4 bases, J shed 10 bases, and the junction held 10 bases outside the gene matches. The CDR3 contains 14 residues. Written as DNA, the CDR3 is TGTGCCAGCAGTGCGATCCGGGAGGTTTGGGAGCAGTTCTTC. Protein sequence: CASSAIREVWEQFF.

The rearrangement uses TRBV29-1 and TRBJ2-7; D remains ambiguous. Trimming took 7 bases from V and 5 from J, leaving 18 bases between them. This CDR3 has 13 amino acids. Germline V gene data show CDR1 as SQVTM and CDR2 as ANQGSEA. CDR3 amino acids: CSATVGTRNEQYF. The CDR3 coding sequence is TGCAGCGCTACGGTCGGAACACGCAACGAGCAGTACTTC.

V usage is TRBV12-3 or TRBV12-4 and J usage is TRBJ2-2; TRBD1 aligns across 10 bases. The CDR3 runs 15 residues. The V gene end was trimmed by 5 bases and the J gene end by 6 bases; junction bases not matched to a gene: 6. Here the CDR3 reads CASSLRQGAAGELFF. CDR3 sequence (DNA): TGTGCCAGCAGTCTACGACAGGGGGCTGCCGGGGAGCTGTTTTTT.

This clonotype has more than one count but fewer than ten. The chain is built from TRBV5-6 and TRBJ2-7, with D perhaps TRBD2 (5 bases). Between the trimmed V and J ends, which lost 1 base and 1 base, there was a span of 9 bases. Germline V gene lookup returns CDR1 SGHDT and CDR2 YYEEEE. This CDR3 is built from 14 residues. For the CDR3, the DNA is TGTGCCAGCAGCTTGTCGGGGTGGTCCTACGAGCAGTACTTC. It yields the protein CASSLSGWSYEQYF.

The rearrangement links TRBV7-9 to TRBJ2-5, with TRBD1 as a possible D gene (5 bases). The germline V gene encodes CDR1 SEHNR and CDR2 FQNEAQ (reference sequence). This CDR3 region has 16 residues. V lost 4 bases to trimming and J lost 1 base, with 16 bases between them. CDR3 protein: CASSSKGTQAQETQYF. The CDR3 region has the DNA TGTGCCAGCAGCTCTAAGGGCACACAGGCCCAAGAGACCCAGTACTTC.

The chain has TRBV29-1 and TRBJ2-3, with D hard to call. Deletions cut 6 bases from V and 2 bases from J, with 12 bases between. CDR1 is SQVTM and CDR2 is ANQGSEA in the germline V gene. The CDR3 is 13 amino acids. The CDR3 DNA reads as TGCAGCGTGGACCGTGTTTACACAGATACGCAGTATTTT. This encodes CSVDRVYTDTQYF.

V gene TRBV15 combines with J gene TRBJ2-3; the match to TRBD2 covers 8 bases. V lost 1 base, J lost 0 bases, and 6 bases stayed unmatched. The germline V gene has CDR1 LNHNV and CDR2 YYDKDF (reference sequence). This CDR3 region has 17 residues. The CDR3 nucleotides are TGTGCCACCAGCAGAGGAACTAGCGGTTCTAGCACAGATACGCAGTATTTT. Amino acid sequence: CATSRGTSGSSTDTQYF.

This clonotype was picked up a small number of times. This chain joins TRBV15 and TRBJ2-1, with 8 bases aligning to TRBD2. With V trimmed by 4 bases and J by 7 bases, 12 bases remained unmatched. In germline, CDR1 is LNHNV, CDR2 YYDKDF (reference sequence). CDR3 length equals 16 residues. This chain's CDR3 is CATSTYRGGPINEQFF. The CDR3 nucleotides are TGTGCCACCAGCACTTACCGGGGGGGCCCAATAAATGAGCAGTTCTTC.